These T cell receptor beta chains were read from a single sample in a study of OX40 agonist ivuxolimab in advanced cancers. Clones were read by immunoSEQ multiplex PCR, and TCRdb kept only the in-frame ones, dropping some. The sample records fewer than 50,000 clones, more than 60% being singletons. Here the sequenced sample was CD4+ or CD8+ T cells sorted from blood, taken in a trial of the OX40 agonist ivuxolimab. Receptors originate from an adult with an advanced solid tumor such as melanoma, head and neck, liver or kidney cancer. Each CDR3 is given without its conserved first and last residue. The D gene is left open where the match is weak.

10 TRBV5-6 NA ASSLLDYEQY
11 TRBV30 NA AWTGAGGAEAF
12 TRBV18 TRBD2 ASSPPGLAETQY
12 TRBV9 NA ASGGTDANEKLF
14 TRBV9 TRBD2 ASSLPGGTIKETQY
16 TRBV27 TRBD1 ASSYRPPGQGINQPQH
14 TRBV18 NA ASSPLRDGAKNIQY
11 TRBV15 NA ATSGLQGYGYT
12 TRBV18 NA ASSPGQGRNEQY
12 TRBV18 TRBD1 ASSPQGAGETQY
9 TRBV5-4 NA ASSLDYEQY
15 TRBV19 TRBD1 ASSMGQGAATNEKLF
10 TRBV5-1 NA ASTSSTDTQY
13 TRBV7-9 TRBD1 ASSLRTGFYEKLF
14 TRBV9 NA ASSPRFEGPPYEQY
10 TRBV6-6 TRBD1 ASRTTGTEAF
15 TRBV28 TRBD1 ASTEIRDRALGYGYT
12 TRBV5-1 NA ASSLALGIATQY
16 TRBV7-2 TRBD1 ASSAAPGQTRSSYEQY
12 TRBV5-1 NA ASSLSQGPYGYT
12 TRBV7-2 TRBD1 ASSRGQGSFEQY
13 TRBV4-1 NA ASSQDLGGNNEQF
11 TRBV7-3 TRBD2 ASSPTSADTQY
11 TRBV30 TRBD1 AWKGQGSSPLH
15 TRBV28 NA ASSWAGTPRRIHEQY
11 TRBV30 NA AWSPELLGGYT
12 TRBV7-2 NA ASSLGPRTREQF
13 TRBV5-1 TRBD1 ASSPTGSSGNTIY
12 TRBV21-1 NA ASSIPDMVNEQF
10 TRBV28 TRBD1 ASSQGAHEQY
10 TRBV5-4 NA ASGPRNTEAF
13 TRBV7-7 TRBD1 ASSPTGGRVEKLF
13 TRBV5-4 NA ASSWGAALSYEQY
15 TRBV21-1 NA ASNFWVGTGEVQPQH
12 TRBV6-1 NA ASSEGGQTYGYT
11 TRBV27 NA ASSLKGTDTQY
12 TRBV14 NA ASSRGGRTTEAF
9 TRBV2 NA ASSEPTDEY
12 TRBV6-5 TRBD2 ASNRLAGPYEQY
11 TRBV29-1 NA SVPVQGTNTQY
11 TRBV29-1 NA SVEDRLHNEQF
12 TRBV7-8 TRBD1 ASSLHQGVGEQY
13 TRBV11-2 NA ASSATSDRAETQY
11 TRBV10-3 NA ASHPGPPNEQY
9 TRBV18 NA ASSPGTEAF
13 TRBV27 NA ASSRQGRGDQPQH
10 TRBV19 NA ASSQGAYEQY
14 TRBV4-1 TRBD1 ASSQGSGQANTEAF
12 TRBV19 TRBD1 AVKGTVQGREQF
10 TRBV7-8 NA ASSLANREAF
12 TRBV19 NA ASSRRHGGYEQY
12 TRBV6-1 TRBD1 ASSRQGKDTEAF
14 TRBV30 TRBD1 AWSGARTGFDSPLH